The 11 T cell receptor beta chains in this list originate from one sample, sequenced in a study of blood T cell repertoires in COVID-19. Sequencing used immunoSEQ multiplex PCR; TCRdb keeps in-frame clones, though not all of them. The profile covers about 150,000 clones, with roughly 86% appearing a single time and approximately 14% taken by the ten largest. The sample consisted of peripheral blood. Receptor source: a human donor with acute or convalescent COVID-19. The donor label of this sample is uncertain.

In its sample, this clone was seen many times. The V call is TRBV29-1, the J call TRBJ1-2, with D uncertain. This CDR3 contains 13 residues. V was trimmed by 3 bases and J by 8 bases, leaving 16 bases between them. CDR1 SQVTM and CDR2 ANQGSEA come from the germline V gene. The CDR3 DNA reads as TGCAGCGTTGACCCCGGGGATCAGAGGGGCTACACCTTC. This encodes CSVDPGDQRGYTF.

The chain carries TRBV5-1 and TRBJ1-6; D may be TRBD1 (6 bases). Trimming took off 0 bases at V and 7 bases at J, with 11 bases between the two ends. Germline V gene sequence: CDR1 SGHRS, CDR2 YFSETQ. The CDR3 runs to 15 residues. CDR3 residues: CASSLAGGPNSPLHF. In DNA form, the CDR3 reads TGCGCCAGCAGCTTGGCGGGGGGCCCAAATTCACCCCTCCACTTT.

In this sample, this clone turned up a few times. CDR3 in amino acids: CASSLGQGPGNTIYF. The DNA for the CDR3 is TGTGCCAGCAGCTTGGGACAGGGGCCTGGAAACACCATATATTTT. The J gene is TRBJ1-3, the V gene TRBV7-9; 10 nucleotides align to TRBD1. Germline V gene sequence: CDR1 SEHNR, CDR2 FQNEAQ (reference sequence). Trimming took 3 bases from V and 2 from J; bases not matched to a gene: 1. The CDR3 contains 15 residues.

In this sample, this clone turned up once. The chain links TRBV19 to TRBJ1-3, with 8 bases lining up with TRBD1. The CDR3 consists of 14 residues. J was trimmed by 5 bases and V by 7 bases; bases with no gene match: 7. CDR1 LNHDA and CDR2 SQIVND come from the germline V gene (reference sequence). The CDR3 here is CASIPDRARNTIYF. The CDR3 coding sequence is TGTGCCAGTATACCGGACAGGGCAAGAAACACCATATATTTT. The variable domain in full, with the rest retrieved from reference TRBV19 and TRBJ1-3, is DGGITQSPKYLFRKEGQNVTLSCEQNLNHDAMYWYRQDPGQGLRLIYYSQIVNDFQKGDIAEGYSVSREKKESFPLTVTSAQKNPTAFYLCASIPDRARNTIYFGEGSWLTVV.

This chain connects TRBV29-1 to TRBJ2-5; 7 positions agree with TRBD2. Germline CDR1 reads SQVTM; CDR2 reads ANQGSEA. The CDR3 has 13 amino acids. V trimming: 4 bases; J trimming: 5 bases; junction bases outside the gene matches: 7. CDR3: CSVGLAPGETQYF. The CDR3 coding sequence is TGCAGCGTTGGACTAGCCCCTGGCGAGACCCAGTACTTC.

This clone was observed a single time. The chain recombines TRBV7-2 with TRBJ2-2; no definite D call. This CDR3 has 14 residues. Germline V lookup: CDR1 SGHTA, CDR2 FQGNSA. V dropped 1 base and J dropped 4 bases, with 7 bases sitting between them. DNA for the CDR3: TGTGCCAGCAGCTTAGGGCTCACCACCGGGGAGCTGTTTTTT. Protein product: CASSLGLTTGELFF.

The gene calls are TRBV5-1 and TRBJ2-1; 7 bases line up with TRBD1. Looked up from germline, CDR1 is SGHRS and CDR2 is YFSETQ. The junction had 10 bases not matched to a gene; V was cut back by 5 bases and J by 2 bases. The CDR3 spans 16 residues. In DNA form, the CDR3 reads TGCGCCAGCAGTGGGGCGAGACAGGGTACCTACAATGAGCAGTTCTTC. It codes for CASSGARQGTYNEQFF.

CDR3 residues: CASSPRLREYEQYF. The CDR3 coding sequence is TGTGCCAGCAGCCCTCGCCTCCGGGAGTACGAGCAGTACTTC. This chain links TRBV3-1 (or the pseudogene TRBV3-2) with TRBJ2-7, with TRBD2 as a possible D gene (6 bases). V shed 4 bases and J shed 4 bases, with 14 bases lying between them. CDR3 size: 14 residues. Germline CDR1 and CDR2: LGHDT and YNNKEL (reference sequence).

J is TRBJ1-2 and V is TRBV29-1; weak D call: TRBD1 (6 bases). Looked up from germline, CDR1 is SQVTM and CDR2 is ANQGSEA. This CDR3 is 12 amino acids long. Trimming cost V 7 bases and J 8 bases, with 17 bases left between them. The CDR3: CSAQGQGHGYTF. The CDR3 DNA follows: TGCAGCGCCCAGGGGCAGGGACACGGCTACACCTTC.

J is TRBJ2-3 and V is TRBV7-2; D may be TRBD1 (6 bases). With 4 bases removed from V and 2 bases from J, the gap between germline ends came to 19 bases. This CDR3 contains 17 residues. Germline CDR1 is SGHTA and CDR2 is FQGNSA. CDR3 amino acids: CASSWGRALRATDTQYF. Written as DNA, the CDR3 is TGTGCCAGCAGCTGGGGGCGAGCGCTTCGTGCCACAGATACGCAGTATTTT.

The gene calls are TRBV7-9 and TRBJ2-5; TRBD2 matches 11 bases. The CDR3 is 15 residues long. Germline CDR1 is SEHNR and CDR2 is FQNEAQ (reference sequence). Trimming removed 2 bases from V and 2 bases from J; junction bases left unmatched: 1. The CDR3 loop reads CASSLPSGGQETQYF. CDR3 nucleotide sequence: TGTGCCAGCAGCTTACCTAGCGGGGGGCAAGAGACCCAGTACTTC.